This T cell receptor beta chain was identified in a study of blood T cell repertoires in COVID-19. Study overall: Material from acute and convalescent COVID-19 was sourced from the United States, Italy and Spain. T cells, B-cell-depleted T cells, or PBMCs provided the cDNA or gDNA that served as material.

Only in-frame clones appear in the TCRdb table, and some are missing; sequencing was by immunoSEQ multiplex PCR. This sample has 250,000 to 300,000 clones, with nearly 90% found just once. The CDR3 runs 13 residues. Germline values: CDR1 LNHNV, CDR2 YYDKDF (reference sequence). The germline V and J ends were trimmed by 8 bases and 0 bases, with 8 bases remaining between them. Those who participated ranged in age from about 18 to 89 years and resided in about two dozen US areas. Two consecutive negative NP/OP PCR tests, clearance, or resolved symptoms defined Cohort 3 recovery. Sequenced input: PBMCs or T cells enriched from blood (not recorded which). This rearrangement joins TRBV15 to TRBJ2-4, with unresolved D. The origin of this receptor is a woman aged 25 to 39 who had recovered from COVID-19. Here the CDR3 DNA reads TGTGCCACCTTTCGTCTAGCCAAAAACATTCAGTACTTC. As protein: CATFRLAKNIQYF.